The subject of this entry is one TCR beta chain. This sample was included in a study of T cell responses to AZD1222 COVID-19 vaccine. CDR3 length equals 15 residues. The V gene's germline CDR1 is KGHSH and CDR2 LQKENI. V dropped 3 bases and J dropped 3 bases, with 12 bases sitting between them. Repertoires were generated with immunoSEQ multiplex PCR, while TCRdb's copy carries only in-frame clones and drops some. The sample comprises approximately 60,000 clones, approximately 86% of which are singletons, and 6.9% rests with the top ten. The sequence was collected from an adult who received the AZD1222 COVID-19 vaccine. The sample here was peripheral blood, taken 28 days after the second AZD1222 dose. The rearrangement links TRBV18 to TRBJ1-3; tentatively, D is TRBD1 (6 bases). The CDR3 here is CASSPAGHNGNTIYF. The CDR3 bases are TGTGCCAGCTCACCTGCGGGACATAATGGAAACACCATATATTTT.